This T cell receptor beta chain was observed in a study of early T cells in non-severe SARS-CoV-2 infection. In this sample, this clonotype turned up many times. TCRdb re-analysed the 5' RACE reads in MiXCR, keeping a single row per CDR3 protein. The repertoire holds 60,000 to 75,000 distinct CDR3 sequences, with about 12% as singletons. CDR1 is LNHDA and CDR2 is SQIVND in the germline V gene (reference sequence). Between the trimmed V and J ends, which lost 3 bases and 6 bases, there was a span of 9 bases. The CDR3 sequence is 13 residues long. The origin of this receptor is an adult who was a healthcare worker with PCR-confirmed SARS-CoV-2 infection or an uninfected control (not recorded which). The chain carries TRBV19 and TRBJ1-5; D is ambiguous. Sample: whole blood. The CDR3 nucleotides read TGTGCCAGTAGTATCATAGGGCTTCAGCCCCAGCATTTT. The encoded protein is CASSIIGLQPQHF.